This TCR beta chain was identified in a study of untreated major depressive disorder. Overall study findings and caveats: TRBV05-01 (Vbeta 5.1) usage was higher in CD4+ T cells of depressed patients than controls. Sequencing comparisons covered only three preselected Vbeta families.

For sex, age, current smoking status and body mass index, every depressed patient had a pairwise-matched non-depressed control. For at least 8 weeks, patients took no psychiatric medication. This CDR3 has 16 amino acids. Trimming shortened V by 6 bases and J by 4 bases, and 19 bases separated the two germline ends. Germline CDR1 MDHEN, CDR2 SYDVKM. With respect to this clone: Its antigen is still unknown.

Clones were sequenced by immunoSEQ multiplex PCR, and TCRdb holds only the in-frame ones, with some missing. In the table there are 25,000 to 30,000 clones, 91% of which are singletons. The chain has TRBV28 and TRBJ2-1, with a possible D match to TRBD2 (7 bases). The TCR comes from a woman in her twenties or thirties with major depressive disorder. Sequencing was carried out using CD4+ T cells from PBMCs. The CDR3 region is CASSPAGGGLYNEQFF. DNA for the CDR3: TGTGCCAGCAGCCCCGCAGGCGGGGGCCTATACAATGAGCAGTTCTTC.